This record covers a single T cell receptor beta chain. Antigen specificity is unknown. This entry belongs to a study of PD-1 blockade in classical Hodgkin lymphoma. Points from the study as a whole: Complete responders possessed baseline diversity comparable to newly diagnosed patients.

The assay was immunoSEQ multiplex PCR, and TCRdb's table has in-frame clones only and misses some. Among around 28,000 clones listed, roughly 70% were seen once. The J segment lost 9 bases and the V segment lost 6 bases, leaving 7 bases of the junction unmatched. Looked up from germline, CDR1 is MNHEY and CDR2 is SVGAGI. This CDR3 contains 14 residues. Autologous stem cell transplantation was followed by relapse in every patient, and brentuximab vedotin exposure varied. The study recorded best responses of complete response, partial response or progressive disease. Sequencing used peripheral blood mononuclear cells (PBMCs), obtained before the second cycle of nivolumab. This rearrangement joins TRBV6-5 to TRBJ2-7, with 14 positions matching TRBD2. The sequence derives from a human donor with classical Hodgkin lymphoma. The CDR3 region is CASRPGLAGGWQYF. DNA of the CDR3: TGTGCCAGCAGACCCGGACTAGCGGGAGGTTGGCAGTACTTC.